This T cell receptor (beta chain) is from a study of T cell changes during pregnancy in multiple sclerosis. Measured with immunoSEQ multiplex PCR; TCRdb has only the in-frame clones, and not every one. The sample holds roughly 87,000 clones, around 95% seen once. There are 15 residues in the CDR3. The V gene's germline CDR1 is SGHDT and CDR2 YYEEEE. V was pared by 0 bases and J by 2 bases, with 10 bases between. This clone came up once. This receptor was taken from a female donor in good health, enrolled as a control in a pregnancy study. The sample was peripheral blood, taken in the third trimester of pregnancy. V is TRBV5-6 and J is TRBJ2-3, with D unclear. The CDR3 nucleotides read TGTGCCAGCAGCTTGGCTCCAGCGCTCACAGATACGCAGTATTTT. The encoded protein is CASSLAPALTDTQYF. Based on the CDR3 plus reference TRBV5-6 and TRBJ2-3, the full variable domain is DAGVTQSPTHLIKTRGQQVTLRCSPKSGHDTVSWYQQALGQGPQFIFQYYEEEERQRGNFPDRFSGHQFPNYSSELNVNALLLGDSALYLCASSLAPALTDTQYFGPGTRLTVL.